This entry concerns a single TCR beta chain. The sample is drawn from a study of cytomegalovirus exposure and HLA in healthy donors. Primers: 60 Vbeta forward and 13 Jbeta reverse. The table came from immunoSEQ multiplex PCR; TCRdb's copy has only in-frame clones and leaves some out. Of 100,000 or so clones detected, roughly three quarters appear once; the ten largest clones hold approximately 1.2%. The V gene's germline CDR1 is GTSNPN and CDR2 SVGIG (reference sequence). CDR3 length equals 14 residues. The V end lost 2 bases, the J end lost 0 bases, and 8 bases lay between the germline ends. The chain combines TRBV30 with TRBJ1-3; D not resolved. The source material was PBMCs. This clonotype was obtained from a man aged 35-49 years in good health and CMV-seronegative. CDR3 nucleotide sequence: TGTGCCTGGAGTCTAACCCGCTCTGGAAACACCATATATTTT. It specifies CAWSLTRSGNTIYF.